These T cell receptor beta chains were read from a single sample in a study of shared clonotypes between healthy human individuals. Using immunoSEQ multiplex PCR, the repertoire was profiled, and TCRdb retains in-frame clones only, with some absent. The sample carries roughly 1,500,000 clones, approximately 98% recorded once. Material: naive CD4+ T cells sorted from blood. The receptors originated from a man aged 30-40 years in good health. The CDR3 runs from the conserved cysteine through the conserved F or W. A D gene is named only where the DNA matches it firmly. Clone size is stated in some rows and not others, as once, few, many or a class when expanded.

v_call: TRBV5-1; clone_size: NA; j_call: TRBJ2-7; d_call: NA; cdr3_nt: TGCGCCAGCAGCCTGCGGGATGCCTACGAGCAGTACTTC; cdr3_aa: CASSLRDAYEQYF
v_call: TRBV4-1; clone_size: NA; j_call: TRBJ1-2; d_call: NA; cdr3_nt: TGCGCCAGCAGCCAAGGCGGGTTGCCCTATGGCTACACCTTC; cdr3_aa: CASSQGGLPYGYTF
v_call: TRBV27; clone_size: NA; j_call: TRBJ2-1; d_call: NA; cdr3_nt: TGTGCCAGCAGTTTAAGGACAGCTTACAATGAGCAGTTCTTC; cdr3_aa: CASSLRTAYNEQFF
v_call: TRBV28; clone_size: NA; j_call: TRBJ2-7; d_call: TRBD2; cdr3_nt: TGTGCCAGCAAACAGAGCGGGAGGTACGAGCAGTACTTC; cdr3_aa: CASKQSGRYEQYF
v_call: TRBV18; clone_size: once; j_call: TRBJ2-2; d_call: TRBD1; cdr3_nt: TGTGCCAGCTCACCGACAGGGTATAATGCCGGGGAGCTGTTTTTT; cdr3_aa: CASSPTGYNAGELFF
v_call: TRBV4-1; clone_size: NA; j_call: TRBJ2-2; d_call: NA; cdr3_nt: TGCGCCAGCAGCCAGCCCCTGACAGACGCGAACACCGGGGAGCTGTTTTTT; cdr3_aa: CASSQPLTDANTGELFF
v_call: TRBV10-3; clone_size: NA; j_call: TRBJ2-7; d_call: TRBD2; cdr3_nt: TGTGCCATCAGTGCCGGTAGCGGGAGAGACGAGCAGTACTTC; cdr3_aa: CAISAGSGRDEQYF
v_call: TRBV4-1; clone_size: NA; j_call: TRBJ2-3; d_call: NA; cdr3_nt: TGCGCCAGCAGCCAAGATCTGGGGGTGGTTACAGATACGCAGTATTTT; cdr3_aa: CASSQDLGVVTDTQYF
v_call: TRBV5-1; clone_size: NA; j_call: TRBJ2-1; d_call: TRBD2; cdr3_nt: TGCGCCAGCAGCTTGGGTACTAGCGGGGTAGATGAGCAGTTCTTC; cdr3_aa: CASSLGTSGVDEQFF
v_call: TRBV27; clone_size: once; j_call: TRBJ1-2; d_call: NA; cdr3_nt: TGTGCCAGCAGTTTGGTCGGGGGCCGTGGCTACACCTTC; cdr3_aa: CASSLVGGRGYTF
v_call: TRBV5-1; clone_size: NA; j_call: TRBJ2-5; d_call: NA; cdr3_nt: TGCGCCAGCAGTTTGGGTCAGCGGGAGACCCAGTACTTC; cdr3_aa: CASSLGQRETQYF
v_call: TRBV27; clone_size: NA; j_call: TRBJ1-5; d_call: TRBD1; cdr3_nt: TGTGCCAGCAGACAGGACAGGCGGACCTTGGGGCCCCAGCATTTT; cdr3_aa: CASRQDRRTLGPQHF
v_call: TRBV1; clone_size: NA; j_call: TRBJ1-2; d_call: NA; cdr3_nt: TGCACCAGCAGCCCCTACAGGGACGGCTACACCTTC; cdr3_aa: CTSSPYRDGYTF
v_call: TRBV10-2; clone_size: NA; j_call: TRBJ1-4; d_call: NA; cdr3_nt: TGCGCCAGCAGTGAGGCGTTACAGGGTGAAAAACTGTTTTTT; cdr3_aa: CASSEALQGEKLFF
v_call: TRBV5-1; clone_size: NA; j_call: TRBJ2-2; d_call: NA; cdr3_nt: TGCGCCAGCAGCTTGGTAAGGGGTTACACCGGGGAGCTGTTTTTT; cdr3_aa: CASSLVRGYTGELFF
v_call: TRBV10-3; clone_size: NA; j_call: TRBJ2-7; d_call: NA; cdr3_nt: TGTGCCATCAGTGATCAGGGGGGATCCTACGAGCAGTACTTC; cdr3_aa: CAISDQGGSYEQYF
v_call: TRBV19; clone_size: NA; j_call: TRBJ2-7; d_call: TRBD2; cdr3_nt: TGTGCCAGTAGTCCGGGGACTAGCGGGACCCACTACGAGCAGTACTTC; cdr3_aa: CASSPGTSGTHYEQYF
v_call: TRBV9; clone_size: NA; j_call: TRBJ1-3; d_call: NA; cdr3_nt: TGTGCCAGCAGCGTAGCTCCTTTGGGAAACACCATATATTTT; cdr3_aa: CASSVAPLGNTIYF
v_call: TRBV4-3; clone_size: NA; j_call: TRBJ2-2; d_call: TRBD1; cdr3_nt: TGCGCCAGCAGCCAAGACCGGGGGACAGGGGGCGAGGTCGGGGAGCTGTTTTTT; cdr3_aa: CASSQDRGTGGEVGELFF
v_call: TRBV19; clone_size: NA; j_call: TRBJ2-7; d_call: NA; cdr3_nt: TGTGCCAGTAGCCGGACAGCTTACGAGCAGTACTTC; cdr3_aa: CASSRTAYEQYF
v_call: TRBV14; clone_size: NA; j_call: TRBJ2-5; d_call: TRBD1; cdr3_nt: TGTGCCAGCAGCCAAGTGAGACAGGGTGGGGAGACCCAGTACTTC; cdr3_aa: CASSQVRQGGETQYF
v_call: TRBV28; clone_size: NA; j_call: TRBJ2-7; d_call: NA; cdr3_nt: TGTGCCAGCAGTCCCCCGAGTGCGAGGGCCAACGAGCAGTACTTC; cdr3_aa: CASSPPSARANEQYF
v_call: TRBV4-2; clone_size: NA; j_call: TRBJ1-1; d_call: TRBD1; cdr3_nt: TGTGCCAGCAGCCAAGGACAGGGGAACACTGAAGCTTTCTTT; cdr3_aa: CASSQGQGNTEAFF
v_call: TRBV19; clone_size: NA; j_call: TRBJ2-7; d_call: NA; cdr3_nt: TGTGCCAGCCGAGCACAGGGCTACGAGCAGTACTTC; cdr3_aa: CASRAQGYEQYF
v_call: TRBV5-1; clone_size: NA; j_call: TRBJ2-5; d_call: TRBD1; cdr3_nt: TGCGCCAGCAGCTTGACAGGGGACGAGACCCAGTACTTC; cdr3_aa: CASSLTGDETQYF
v_call: TRBV7-8; clone_size: NA; j_call: TRBJ2-3; d_call: TRBD2; cdr3_nt: TGTGCCAGCAGGGTAGCGGGAGCCGTTACGCAGTATTTT; cdr3_aa: CASRVAGAVTQYF
v_call: TRBV10-1; clone_size: NA; j_call: TRBJ2-7; d_call: TRBD1; cdr3_nt: TGCGCCAGCAGTTTGACAGGGGGTAACGAGCAGTACTTC; cdr3_aa: CASSLTGGNEQYF
v_call: TRBV9; clone_size: NA; j_call: TRBJ2-7; d_call: TRBD2; cdr3_nt: TGTGCCAGCAGCACCACTAGCGTCGTGACCTACGAGCAGTACTTC; cdr3_aa: CASSTTSVVTYEQYF
v_call: TRBV5-1; clone_size: NA; j_call: TRBJ1-1; d_call: NA; cdr3_nt: TGCGCCAGCAGCTTGGCACGCGGGGCCGACTCTGAAGCTTTCTTT; cdr3_aa: CASSLARGADSEAFF
v_call: TRBV7-2; clone_size: NA; j_call: TRBJ2-7; d_call: TRBD1; cdr3_nt: TGTGCCAGCAGCTTCGGGACAGGGACCTACGAGCAGTACTTC; cdr3_aa: CASSFGTGTYEQYF
v_call: TRBV19; clone_size: NA; j_call: TRBJ2-3; d_call: NA; cdr3_nt: TGTGCCAGTAGACAGGGATCCACAGATACGCAGTATTTT; cdr3_aa: CASRQGSTDTQYF
v_call: TRBV15; clone_size: NA; j_call: TRBJ1-4; d_call: NA; cdr3_nt: TGTGCCACCAGAGGAGAACGAGAGAATGAAAAACTGTTTTTT; cdr3_aa: CATRGERENEKLFF
v_call: TRBV2; clone_size: NA; j_call: TRBJ1-4; d_call: NA; cdr3_nt: TGTGCCAGCAGCCCAGGACAGTCAACTAATGAAAAACTGTTTTTT; cdr3_aa: CASSPGQSTNEKLFF
v_call: TRBV6-1; clone_size: once; j_call: TRBJ2-7; d_call: NA; cdr3_nt: TGTGCCAGCAGTGTAGTAACGTCCTACGAGCAGTACTTC; cdr3_aa: CASSVVTSYEQYF
v_call: TRBV7-2; clone_size: NA; j_call: TRBJ1-6; d_call: TRBD1; cdr3_nt: TGTGCCAGCAGCCCGAGGGGGCGGGACAGCTATTCACCCCTCCACTTT; cdr3_aa: CASSPRGRDSYSPLHF
v_call: TRBV6-6; clone_size: NA; j_call: TRBJ2-7; d_call: TRBD2; cdr3_nt: TGTGCCAGCAGCCAAGGACTAGCGGTCGAGCAGTACTTC; cdr3_aa: CASSQGLAVEQYF
v_call: TRBV28; clone_size: NA; j_call: TRBJ2-2; d_call: NA; cdr3_nt: TGTGCCAGCAGGAGACGGATGAACACCGGGGAGCTGTTTTTT; cdr3_aa: CASRRRMNTGELFF
v_call: TRBV25-1; clone_size: NA; j_call: TRBJ2-7; d_call: NA; cdr3_nt: TGTGCCAAAAAGGAGGTGGGGGTACTCCCGAATTCCTACGAGCAGTACTTC; cdr3_aa: CAKKEVGVLPNSYEQYF
v_call: TRBV2; clone_size: NA; j_call: TRBJ1-2; d_call: NA; cdr3_nt: TGTGCCAGCACCCAGGCGGGGGCTAACTATGGCTACACCTTC; cdr3_aa: CASTQAGANYGYTF
v_call: TRBV11-1; clone_size: NA; j_call: TRBJ2-5; d_call: NA; cdr3_nt: TGTGCCAGCAGCTCGAACACAGGGTCTTTAGAGACCCAGTACTTC; cdr3_aa: CASSSNTGSLETQYF
v_call: TRBV4-2; clone_size: once; j_call: TRBJ1-1; d_call: TRBD1; cdr3_nt: TGTGCCAGCAGCCATGATCCCGACAGGGTCACTGAAGCTTTCTTT; cdr3_aa: CASSHDPDRVTEAFF
v_call: TRBV7-2; clone_size: NA; j_call: TRBJ2-7; d_call: TRBD2; cdr3_nt: TGTGCCAGCAGCTCCATAGCGGGAGGGAACTACGAGCAGTACTTC; cdr3_aa: CASSSIAGGNYEQYF
v_call: TRBV5-6; clone_size: NA; j_call: TRBJ1-4; d_call: NA; cdr3_nt: TGTGCCAGCAGCCTAGACAGGACAACTAATGAAAAACTGTTTTTT; cdr3_aa: CASSLDRTTNEKLFF
v_call: TRBV27; clone_size: NA; j_call: TRBJ2-7; d_call: TRBD2; cdr3_nt: TGTGCCAGCAGCCCACGAGTAGCGGGAGGGCTTCGTAGCCTCTACGAGCAGTACTTC; cdr3_aa: CASSPRVAGGLRSLYEQYF
v_call: TRBV28; clone_size: NA; j_call: TRBJ2-3; d_call: NA; cdr3_nt: TGTGCCAGCAGTGGAGCGGGCCCCACAGATACGCAGTATTTT; cdr3_aa: CASSGAGPTDTQYF
v_call: TRBV7-9; clone_size: NA; j_call: TRBJ1-2; d_call: TRBD1; cdr3_nt: TGTGCCAGCAGCCCAGGGGGGTATGGCTACACCTTC; cdr3_aa: CASSPGGYGYTF
v_call: TRBV30; clone_size: once; j_call: TRBJ2-1; d_call: TRBD2; cdr3_nt: TGTGCCTGGAGTGAAGCGGGGGATCATGGGCAGTTCTTC; cdr3_aa: CAWSEAGDHGQFF
v_call: TRBV5-6; clone_size: NA; j_call: TRBJ1-1; d_call: NA; cdr3_nt: TGTGCCAGCAGCTTGTCGGCCACCCATGAAGCTTTCTTT; cdr3_aa: CASSLSATHEAFF
v_call: TRBV29-1; clone_size: NA; j_call: TRBJ2-5; d_call: NA; cdr3_nt: TGCAGCGTTGTAAGTGAGACCCAGTACTTC; cdr3_aa: CSVVSETQYF
v_call: TRBV7-6; clone_size: NA; j_call: TRBJ2-1; d_call: TRBD2; cdr3_nt: TGTGCCAGCAGACCGTTAGCGCCTAGCGGGGTCAATGAGCAGTTCTTC; cdr3_aa: CASRPLAPSGVNEQFF
v_call: TRBV5-6; clone_size: NA; j_call: TRBJ2-5; d_call: NA; cdr3_nt: TGTGCCAGCAGCTTGGCCGGTGGAGAGACCCAGTACTTC; cdr3_aa: CASSLAGGETQYF
v_call: TRBV7-9; clone_size: NA; j_call: TRBJ2-1; d_call: NA; cdr3_nt: TGTGCCAGCAGCTTAGACCGAGTCAGCGAGCAGTTCTTC; cdr3_aa: CASSLDRVSEQFF
v_call: TRBV7-8; clone_size: NA; j_call: TRBJ2-1; d_call: NA; cdr3_nt: TGTGCCAGCAGCTTAATCGGGACCTTAATTGACTTGTCCTACAATGAGCAGTTCTTC; cdr3_aa: CASSLIGTLIDLSYNEQFF
v_call: TRBV10-1; clone_size: NA; j_call: TRBJ1-1; d_call: NA; cdr3_nt: TGCGCCAGCAGCGGGGGGAAAAGAAACACTGAAGCTTTCTTT; cdr3_aa: CASSGGKRNTEAFF